The rows below give T cell receptor beta chains drawn from one sample of a study of blood T cell repertoires in COVID-19. Method: immunoSEQ multiplex PCR; TCRdb's copy keeps in-frame clones and lacks some. In the table there are a few hundred thousand clones, roughly nine tenths of which are singletons. Sequencing was carried out using peripheral blood. All receptors come from a man between 40 and 49 years old who had recovered from COVID-19. CDR3s include the opening cysteine and the closing phenylalanine or tryptophan. Each record gives: J gene, D gene, clone size, V gene, CDR3 DNA, CDR3 protein. D genes are given only for firm matches. The size entry is marked missing in some rows and otherwise reads once, few, many or a size class.

TRBJ1-5,.,.,TRBV6-1,TGTGCCAGCAGTGATGGGCGGGGTAGCAATCAGCCCCAGCATTTT,CASSDGRGSNQPQHF
TRBJ2-3,TRBD1,.,TRBV2,TGTGCCACCTCGCTAAACACAGGGGTAGGTGGAGATACGCAGTATTTT,CATSLNTGVGGDTQYF
TRBJ1-2,.,.,TRBV10-2,TGCGCCACCCTGGGGGACAACGAGTCCACTAACTATGGCTACACCTTC,CATLGDNESTNYGYTF
TRBJ2-1,TRBD1,.,TRBV29-1,TGCAGCGTGGGGACAGGGGGCTGGTCCTACAATGAGCAGTTCTTC,CSVGTGGWSYNEQFF
TRBJ1-5,.,.,TRBV19,TGTGCCAGTACAACGATGGGCAGGGCCCAAAACCAGCCCCAGCATTTT,CASTTMGRAQNQPQHF
TRBJ2-3,.,once,TRBV9,TGTGCCAGCAGCGTAGTGGGGGCGGGTGCCACAGATACGCAGTATTTT,CASSVVGAGATDTQYF
TRBJ2-1,TRBD1,.,TRBV6-4,TGTGCCAGCAGTCGACTGACAGGGGTTTCCTACAATGAGCAGTTCTTC,CASSRLTGVSYNEQFF
TRBJ2-7,.,.,TRBV7-9,TGTGCCAGCAGTTCCCCCGGCGGATCGTCCTACGAGCAGTACTTC,CASSSPGGSSYEQYF
TRBJ1-2,.,.,TRBV6-5,TGTGCCAGCAGTTACTCCGACAGGTGGACAGATGGCTACACCTTC,CASSYSDRWTDGYTF
TRBJ2-5,TRBD2,.,TRBV7-6,TGTGCCAGCAGCTCCAACGTCCTCGGGGGGAAGGAGACCCAGTACTTC,CASSSNVLGGKETQYF
TRBJ2-7,.,.,TRBV29-1,TGCAGCGTTGAGGGACTTGGGAGTGAGCAGTACTTC,CSVEGLGSEQYF
TRBJ1-1,.,.,TRBV21-1,TGTGCCAGCAGCAAAAGAAAAAGGGGCAGATACATGAACACTGAAGCTTTCTTT,CASSKRKRGRYMNTEAFF
TRBJ2-7,.,.,TRBV6-5,TGTGCCAGCAGTCAGACAGGTATCGAGCAGTACTTC,CASSQTGIEQYF
TRBJ2-1,TRBD2,.,TRBV9,TGTGCCAGCAGCCCTATAGCGGGGGGAAACGATGAGCAGTTCTTC,CASSPIAGGNDEQFF
TRBJ2-7,TRBD1,once,TRBV5-6,TGTGCCAGCAGCAGAGGACAGGGTATAATCATATACGAGCAGTACTTC,CASSRGQGIIIYEQYF
TRBJ2-1,.,.,TRBV10-3,TGTGCCATCAGGGGGGACACTTCCTACAATGAGCAGTTCTTC,CAIRGDTSYNEQFF
TRBJ2-5,TRBD2,.,TRBV7-9,TGTGCCAGCAGCTGGACTAGCGGGAGTTTTAAGACCCAGTACTTC,CASSWTSGSFKTQYF
TRBJ2-7,TRBD2,.,TRBV29-1,TGCAGCGTTGAAGGGACTAGCGGGGTCTCGGCCACCTACGAGCAGTACTTC,CSVEGTSGVSATYEQYF
TRBJ2-1,TRBD1,.,TRBV5-5,TGTGCCAGCAGCTTCCCCGGGACAGGGAGCGATGAGCAGTTCTTC,CASSFPGTGSDEQFF
TRBJ2-7,.,.,TRBV6-2/TRBV6-3,TGTGCCAGCAGCTGGCAATCCTCCTACGAGCAGTACTTC,CASSWQSSYEQYF
TRBJ2-1,TRBD2,once,TRBV6-2/TRBV6-3,TGTGCCAGCAGTTACTCGGGCGGGGGGGCCAGCAATGAGCAGTTCTTC,CASSYSGGGASNEQFF
TRBJ2-1,TRBD2,.,TRBV9,TGTGCCAGCAGCCCCCCACTAGCGGGAGGGCCGAGGAATGAGCAGTTCTTC,CASSPPLAGGPRNEQFF
TRBJ1-1,.,.,TRBV27,TGTGCCAGCAGTTTATCTGGCAGGGGTCGAATGAACACTGAAGCTTTCTTT,CASSLSGRGRMNTEAFF
TRBJ1-1,TRBD1,once,TRBV5-1,TGCGCCAGCAGAATACAGGGGGCGAGCACTGAAGCTTTCTTT,CASRIQGASTEAFF
TRBJ2-3,.,.,TRBV27,TGTGCCAGCGGGCCAGGATTCACAGATACGCAGTATTTT,CASGPGFTDTQYF
TRBJ1-2,TRBD1,once,TRBV28,TGTGCCAGCAGTTCCACGGGACAGGAAAACTATGGCTACACCTTC,CASSSTGQENYGYTF
TRBJ2-1,TRBD2,.,TRBV7-6,TGTGCCAGCAGCTTAGGTCCAGCGGGAGGGCGCGATGAGCAGTTCTTC,CASSLGPAGGRDEQFF
TRBJ2-5,TRBD2,.,TRBV7-8,TGTGCCAGCAGCGGGACTAGCGGACGAACCGGGACCCAGTACTTC,CASSGTSGRTGTQYF
TRBJ2-7,.,.,TRBV6-5,TGTGCCAGCAGTTACGCAAGACAGGTCCCCGAGCAGTACTTC,CASSYARQVPEQYF